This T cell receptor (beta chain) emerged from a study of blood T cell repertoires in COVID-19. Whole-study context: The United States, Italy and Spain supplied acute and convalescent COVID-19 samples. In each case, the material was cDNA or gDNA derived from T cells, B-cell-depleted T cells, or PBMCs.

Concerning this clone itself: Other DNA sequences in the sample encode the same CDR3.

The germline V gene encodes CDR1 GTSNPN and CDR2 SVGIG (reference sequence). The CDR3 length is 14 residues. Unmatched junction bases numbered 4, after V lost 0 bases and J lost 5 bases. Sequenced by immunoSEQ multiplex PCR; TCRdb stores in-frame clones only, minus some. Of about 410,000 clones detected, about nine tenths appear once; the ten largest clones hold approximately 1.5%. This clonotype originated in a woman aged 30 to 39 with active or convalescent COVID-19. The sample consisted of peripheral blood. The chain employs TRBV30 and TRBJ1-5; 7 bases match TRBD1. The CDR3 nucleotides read TGTGCCTGGAGTGTCCGACAGGGCTATCAGCCCCAGCATTTT. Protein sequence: CAWSVRQGYQPQHF.